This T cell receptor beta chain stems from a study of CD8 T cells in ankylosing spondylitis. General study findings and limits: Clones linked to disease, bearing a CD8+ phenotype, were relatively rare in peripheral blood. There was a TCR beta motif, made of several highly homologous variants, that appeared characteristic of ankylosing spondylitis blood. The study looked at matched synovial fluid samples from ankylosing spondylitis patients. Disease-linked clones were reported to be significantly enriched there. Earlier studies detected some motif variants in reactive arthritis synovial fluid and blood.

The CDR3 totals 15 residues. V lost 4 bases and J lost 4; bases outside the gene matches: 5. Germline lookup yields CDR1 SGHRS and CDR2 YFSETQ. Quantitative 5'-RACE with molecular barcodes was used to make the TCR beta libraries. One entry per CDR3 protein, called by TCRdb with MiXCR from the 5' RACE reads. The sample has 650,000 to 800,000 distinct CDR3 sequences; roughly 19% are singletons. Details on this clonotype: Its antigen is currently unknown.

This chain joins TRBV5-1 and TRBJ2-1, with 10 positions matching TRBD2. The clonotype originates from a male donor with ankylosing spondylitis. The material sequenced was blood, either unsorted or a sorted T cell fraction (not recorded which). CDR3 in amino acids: CASSDGTSEYNEQFF. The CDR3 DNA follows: TGCGCCAGCAGCGACGGGACTAGCGAATACAATGAGCAGTTCTTC.